The clone carrying this TCR beta chain was seen a few times. The protocol was immunoSEQ multiplex PCR, while the TCRdb copy is restricted to in-frame clones and leaves out a portion. The sample holds tens of thousands of clones; around nine tenths are singletons and the top ten take 16%. The data belong to a study of radiotherapy plus CTLA-4 blockade in lung cancer. The sequence came from a human donor with non-small cell lung cancer that progressed on radiotherapy plus ipilimumab. The starting material was peripheral blood, obtained from a patient treated with radiotherapy plus ipilimumab.

CDR3 in amino acids: CASNRGQGPIGNQPQHF. CDR3 in DNA: TGTGCCAGCAACAGGGGGCAGGGCCCGATTGGCAATCAGCCCCAGCATTTT. The V gene is TRBV5-8, the J gene TRBJ1-5; 9 nucleotides line up with TRBD1. V was clipped by 6 bases and J by 2 bases; unmatched bases: 12. Germline V lookup: CDR1 SGHTS, CDR2 YDEGEE. The CDR3 runs to 17 residues.